This T cell receptor beta chain was identified in a study of cytomegalovirus exposure and HLA in healthy donors. Findings of the study overall: The listing of some 170 TCR beta chains classed them as cytomegalovirus-associated.

Germline CDR1 and CDR2: SGHVS and FNYEAQ. V was clipped by 5 bases and J by 6 bases; unmatched bases: 4. The CDR3 covers 15 residues. Note on this clone: Its antigen is not identified.

The study ran its PCR with 60 Vbeta and 13 Jbeta primers. Here immunoSEQ multiplex PCR was the method, and the copy in TCRdb shows in-frame clones only, minus some. The profile shows more than 20,000 clones, about four fifths of them singletons. The origin of this receptor is a male donor in good health and CMV-seronegative. V is TRBV7-6 and J is TRBJ2-1; 13 nucleotides agree with TRBD2. The specimen sequenced was PBMCs. CDR3 sequence (DNA): TGTGCCAGCAGCCCAACTAGCGGGAGGGCCAATGAGCAGTTCTTC. Encoded protein: CASSPTSGRANEQFF.